This record concerns one TCR beta chain sequence. This specimen belongs to a study of blood T cell repertoires in COVID-19. Study summary: Samples of COVID-19 (acute and convalescent) were obtained from the United States, Italy and Spain.

Everyone who took part was roughly 18 to 89 years old, and they came from about 23 US areas. Before being deemed recovered, Cohort 3 donors had two negative PCRs, clearance, or symptom resolution. Generated by immunoSEQ multiplex PCR, the TCRdb table keeps only in-frame clones and is missing some. The table has 250,000 to 300,000 clones, 80% to 90% seen once. This CDR3 is 17 amino acids long. CDR1 PRHDT and CDR2 FYEKMQ come from the germline V gene (reference sequence). Trimming pared 4 bases from V and 6 bases from J, leaving 22 bases between. This receptor was obtained from a man aged 40-50 years who had recovered from COVID-19. The specimen was PBMCs or T cells enriched from blood (not recorded which). This chain joins TRBV13 and TRBJ2-1; the D gene is possibly TRBD2 (6 bases). CDR3 sequence reads: CASSSLSRETRLNEQFF. CDR3 DNA: TGTGCCAGCAGCTCCCTCTCCCGGGAGACCCGACTCAATGAGCAGTTCTTC.